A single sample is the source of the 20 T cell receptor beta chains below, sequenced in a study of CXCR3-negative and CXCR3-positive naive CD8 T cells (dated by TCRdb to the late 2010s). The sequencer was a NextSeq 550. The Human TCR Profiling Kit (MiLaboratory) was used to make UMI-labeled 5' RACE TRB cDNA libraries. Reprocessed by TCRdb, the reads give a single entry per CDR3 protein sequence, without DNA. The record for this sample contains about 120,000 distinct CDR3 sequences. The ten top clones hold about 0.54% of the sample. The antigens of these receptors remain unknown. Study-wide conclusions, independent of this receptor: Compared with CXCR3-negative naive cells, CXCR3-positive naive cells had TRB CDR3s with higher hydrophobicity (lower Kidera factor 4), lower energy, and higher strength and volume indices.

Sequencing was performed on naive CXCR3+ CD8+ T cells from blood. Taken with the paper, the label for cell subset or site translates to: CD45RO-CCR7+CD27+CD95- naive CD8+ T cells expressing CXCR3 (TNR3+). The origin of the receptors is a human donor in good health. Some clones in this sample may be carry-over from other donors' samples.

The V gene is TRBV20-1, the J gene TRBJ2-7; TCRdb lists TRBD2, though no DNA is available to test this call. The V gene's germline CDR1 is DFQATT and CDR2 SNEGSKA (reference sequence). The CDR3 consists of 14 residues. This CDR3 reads CSARQTSGGYEQYF.

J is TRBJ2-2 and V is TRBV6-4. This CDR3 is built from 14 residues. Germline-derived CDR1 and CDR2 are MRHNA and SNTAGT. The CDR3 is CASSERTDTGELFF.

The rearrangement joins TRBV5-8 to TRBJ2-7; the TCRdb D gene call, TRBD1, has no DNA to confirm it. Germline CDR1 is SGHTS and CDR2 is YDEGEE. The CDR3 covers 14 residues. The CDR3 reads CASSPDRGYYEQYF.

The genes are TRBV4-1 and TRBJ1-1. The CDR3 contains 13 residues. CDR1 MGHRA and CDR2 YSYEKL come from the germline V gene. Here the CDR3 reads CASSQDEDSEAFF.

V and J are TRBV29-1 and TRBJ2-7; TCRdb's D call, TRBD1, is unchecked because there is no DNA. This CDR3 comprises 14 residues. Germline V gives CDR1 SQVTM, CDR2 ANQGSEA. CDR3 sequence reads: CSVAGSENGYEQYF.

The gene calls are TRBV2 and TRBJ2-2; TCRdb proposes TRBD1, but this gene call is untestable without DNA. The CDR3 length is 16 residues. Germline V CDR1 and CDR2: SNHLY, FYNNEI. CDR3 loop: CASHRARGGNTGELFF.

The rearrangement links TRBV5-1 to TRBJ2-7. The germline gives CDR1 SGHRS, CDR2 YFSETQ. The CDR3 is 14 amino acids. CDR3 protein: CASSFSNLEYEQYF. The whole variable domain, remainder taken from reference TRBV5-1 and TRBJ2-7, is KAGVTQTPRYLIKTRGQQVTLSCSPISGHRSVSWYQQTPGQGLQFLFEYFSETQRNKGNFPGRFSGRQFSNSRSEMNVSTLELGDSALYLCASSFSNLEYEQYFGPGTRLTVT.

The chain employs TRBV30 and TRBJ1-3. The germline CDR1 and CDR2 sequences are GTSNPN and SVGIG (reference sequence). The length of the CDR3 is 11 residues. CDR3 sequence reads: CAWTGGNTIYF.

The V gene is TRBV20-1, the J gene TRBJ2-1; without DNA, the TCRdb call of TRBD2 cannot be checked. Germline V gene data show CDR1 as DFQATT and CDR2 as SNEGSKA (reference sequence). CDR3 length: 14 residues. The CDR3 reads CSAEISGGNNEQFF.

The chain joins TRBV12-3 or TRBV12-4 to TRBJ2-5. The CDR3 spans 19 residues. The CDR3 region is CASSLVAISMIGYQETQYF.

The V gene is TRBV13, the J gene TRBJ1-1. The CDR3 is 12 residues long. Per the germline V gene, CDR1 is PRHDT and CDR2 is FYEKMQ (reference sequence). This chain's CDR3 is CASNSMNTEAFF. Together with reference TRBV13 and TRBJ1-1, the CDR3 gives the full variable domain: AAGVIQSPRHLIKEKRETATLKCYPIPRHDTVYWYQQGPGQDPQFLISFYEKMQSDKGSIPDRFSAQQFSDYHSELNMSSLELGDSALYFCASNSMNTEAFFGQGTRLTVV.

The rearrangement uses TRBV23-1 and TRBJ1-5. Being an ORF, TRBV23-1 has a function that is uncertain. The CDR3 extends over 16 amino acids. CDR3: CASSQLDGRRGQPQHF.

The CDR3 loop reads CATSDPRGANVLTF. This chain links TRBV24-1 with TRBJ2-6; TCRdb names TRBD1, which stays unverified in the absence of DNA. Germline V gene sequence: CDR1 KGHDR, CDR2 SFDVKD. The length of the CDR3 is 14 residues.

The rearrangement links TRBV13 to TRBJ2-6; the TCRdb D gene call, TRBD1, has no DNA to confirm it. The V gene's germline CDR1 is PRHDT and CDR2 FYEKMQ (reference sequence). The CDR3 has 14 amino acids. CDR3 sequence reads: CASILDREANVLTF.

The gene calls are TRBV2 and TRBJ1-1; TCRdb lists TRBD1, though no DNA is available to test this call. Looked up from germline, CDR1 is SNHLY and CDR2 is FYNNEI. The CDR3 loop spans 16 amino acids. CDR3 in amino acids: CASSETGVGANTEAFF. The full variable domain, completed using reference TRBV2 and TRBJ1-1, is EPEVTQTPSHQVTQMGQEVILRCVPISNHLYFYWYRQILGQKVEFLVSFYNNEISEKSEIFDDQFSVERPDGSNFTLKIRSTKLEDSAMYFCASSETGVGANTEAFFGQGTRLTVV.

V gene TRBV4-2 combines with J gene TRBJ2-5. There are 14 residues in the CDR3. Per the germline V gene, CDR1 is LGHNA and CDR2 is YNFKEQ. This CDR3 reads CASSQALGEETQYF.

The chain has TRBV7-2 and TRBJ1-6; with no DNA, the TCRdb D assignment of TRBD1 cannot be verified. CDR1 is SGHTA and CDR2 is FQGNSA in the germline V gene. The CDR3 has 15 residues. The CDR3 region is CASSLITGGNSPLHF.

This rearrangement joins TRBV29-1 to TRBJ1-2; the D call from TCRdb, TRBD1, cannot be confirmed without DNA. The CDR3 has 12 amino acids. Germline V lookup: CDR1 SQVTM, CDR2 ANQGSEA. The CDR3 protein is CSVETGEHGYTF.

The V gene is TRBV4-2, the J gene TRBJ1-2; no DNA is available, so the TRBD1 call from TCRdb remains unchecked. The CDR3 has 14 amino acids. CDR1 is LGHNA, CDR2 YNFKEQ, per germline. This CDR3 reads CASSQETVNYGYTF.

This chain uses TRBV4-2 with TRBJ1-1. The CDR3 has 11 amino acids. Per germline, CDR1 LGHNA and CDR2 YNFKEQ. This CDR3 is CASSQGGEAFF.